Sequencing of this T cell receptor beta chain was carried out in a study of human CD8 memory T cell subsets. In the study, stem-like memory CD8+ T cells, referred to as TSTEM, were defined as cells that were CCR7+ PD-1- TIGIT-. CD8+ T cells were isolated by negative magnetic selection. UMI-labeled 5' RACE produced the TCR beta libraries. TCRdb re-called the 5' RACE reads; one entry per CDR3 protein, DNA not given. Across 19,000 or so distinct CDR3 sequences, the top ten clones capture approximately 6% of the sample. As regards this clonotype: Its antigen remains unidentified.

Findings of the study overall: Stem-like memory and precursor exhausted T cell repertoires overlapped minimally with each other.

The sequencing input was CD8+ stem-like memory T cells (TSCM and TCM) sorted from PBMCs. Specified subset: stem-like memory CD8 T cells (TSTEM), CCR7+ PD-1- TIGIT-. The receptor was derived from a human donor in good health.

CDR3 sequence: CASSIVFSGNSPLHF. J is TRBJ1-6 and V is TRBV19. The CDR3 runs 15 residues. Germline assignment: CDR1 LNHDA and CDR2 SQIVND (reference sequence).